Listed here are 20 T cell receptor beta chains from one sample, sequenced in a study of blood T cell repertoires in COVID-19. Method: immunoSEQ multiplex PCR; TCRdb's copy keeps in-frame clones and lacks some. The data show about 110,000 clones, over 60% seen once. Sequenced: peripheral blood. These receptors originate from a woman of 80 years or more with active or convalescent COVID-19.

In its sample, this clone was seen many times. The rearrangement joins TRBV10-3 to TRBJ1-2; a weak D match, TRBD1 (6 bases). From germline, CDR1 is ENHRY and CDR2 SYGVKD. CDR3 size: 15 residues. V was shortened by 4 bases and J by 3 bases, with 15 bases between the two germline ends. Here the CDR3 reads CAISGAGGADYGYTF. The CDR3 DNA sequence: TGTGCCATCAGTGGGGCCGGGGGGGCCGACTATGGCTACACCTTC.

CDR3 DNA: TGTGCCAGCAGTTACTCGAAGGGCGGGAGCTCCTACAATGAGCAGTTCTTC. Encoded protein: CASSYSKGGSSYNEQFF. This chain connects TRBV6-2 or TRBV6-3 to TRBJ2-1; 7 positions match TRBD2. Trimming took 0 bases from V and 0 from J; bases not matched to a gene: 5. CDR1 MNHEY and CDR2 SVGEGT come from the germline V gene. The CDR3 length is 17 residues.

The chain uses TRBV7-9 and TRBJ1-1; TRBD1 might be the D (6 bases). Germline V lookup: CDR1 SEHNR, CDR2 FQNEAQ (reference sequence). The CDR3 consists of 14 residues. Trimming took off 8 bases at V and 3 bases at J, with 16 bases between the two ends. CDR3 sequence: CASGLGQPHTEAFF. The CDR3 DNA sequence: TGTGCCAGCGGACTTGGACAGCCGCACACTGAAGCTTTCTTT.

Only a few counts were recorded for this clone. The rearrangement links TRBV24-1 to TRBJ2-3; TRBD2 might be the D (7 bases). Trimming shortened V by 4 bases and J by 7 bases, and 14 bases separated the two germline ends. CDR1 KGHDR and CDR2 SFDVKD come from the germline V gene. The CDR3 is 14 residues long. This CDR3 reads CATSDPGGVYTQYF. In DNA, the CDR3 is TGTGCCACCAGTGACCCGGGGGGCGTATATACGCAGTATTTT.

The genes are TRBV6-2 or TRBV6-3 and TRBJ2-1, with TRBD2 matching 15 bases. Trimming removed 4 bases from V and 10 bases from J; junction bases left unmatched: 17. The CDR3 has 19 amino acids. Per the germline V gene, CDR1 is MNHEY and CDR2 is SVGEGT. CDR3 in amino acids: CASSSLWTSGRGSIWEQFF. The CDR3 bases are TGTGCCAGCAGTTCCCTATGGACTAGCGGGAGGGGGAGCATTTGGGAGCAGTTCTTC.

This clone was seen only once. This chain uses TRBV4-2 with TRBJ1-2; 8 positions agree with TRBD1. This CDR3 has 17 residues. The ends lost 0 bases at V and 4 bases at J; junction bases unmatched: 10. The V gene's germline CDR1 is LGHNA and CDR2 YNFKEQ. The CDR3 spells CASSQDTGQGAVYGYTF. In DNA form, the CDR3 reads TGTGCCAGCAGCCAAGATACCGGGCAGGGGGCAGTCTATGGCTACACCTTC.

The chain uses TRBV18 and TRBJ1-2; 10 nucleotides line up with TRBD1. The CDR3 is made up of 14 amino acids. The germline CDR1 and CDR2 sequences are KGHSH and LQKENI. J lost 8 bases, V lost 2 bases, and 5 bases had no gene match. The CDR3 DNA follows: TGTGCCAGCTCACCAGGGGACAGGGGTGGCGGCTACACCTTC. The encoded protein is CASSPGDRGGGYTF. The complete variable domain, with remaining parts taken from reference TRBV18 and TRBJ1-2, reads NAGVMQNPRHLVRRRGQEARLRCSPMKGHSHVYWYRQLPEEGLKFMVYLQKENIIDESGMPKERFSAEFPKEGPSILRIQQVVRGDSAAYFCASSPGDRGGGYTFGSGTRLTVV.

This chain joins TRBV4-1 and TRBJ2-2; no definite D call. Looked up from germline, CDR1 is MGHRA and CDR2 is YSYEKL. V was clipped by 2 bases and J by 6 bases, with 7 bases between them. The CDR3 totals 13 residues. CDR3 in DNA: TGCGCCAGCAGCCAACCGCTAGCCGGGGAGCTGTTTTTT. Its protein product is CASSQPLAGELFF.

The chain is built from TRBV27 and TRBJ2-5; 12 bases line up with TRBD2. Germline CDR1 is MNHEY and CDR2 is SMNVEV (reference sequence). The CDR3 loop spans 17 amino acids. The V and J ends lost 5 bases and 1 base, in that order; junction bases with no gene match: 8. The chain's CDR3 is CASSRTSSGRAQETQYF. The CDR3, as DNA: TGTGCCAGCAGTCGAACATCTAGCGGGAGGGCCCAAGAGACCCAGTACTTC.

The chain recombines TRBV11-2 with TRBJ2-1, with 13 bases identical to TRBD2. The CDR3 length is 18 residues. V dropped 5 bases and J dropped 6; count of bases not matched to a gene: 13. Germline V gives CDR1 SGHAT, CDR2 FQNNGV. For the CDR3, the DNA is TGTGCCAGCAGCCCGACGCGGACTAGCGGGAGAGCAATCAATGAGCAGTTCTTC. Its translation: CASSPTRTSGRAINEQFF.

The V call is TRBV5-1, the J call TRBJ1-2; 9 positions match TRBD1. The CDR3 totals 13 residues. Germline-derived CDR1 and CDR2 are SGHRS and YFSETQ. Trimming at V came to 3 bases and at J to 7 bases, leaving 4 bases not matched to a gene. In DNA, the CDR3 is TGCGCCAGCAGCTGGGACAGGGTTGCTGGCTACACCTTC. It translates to CASSWDRVAGYTF.

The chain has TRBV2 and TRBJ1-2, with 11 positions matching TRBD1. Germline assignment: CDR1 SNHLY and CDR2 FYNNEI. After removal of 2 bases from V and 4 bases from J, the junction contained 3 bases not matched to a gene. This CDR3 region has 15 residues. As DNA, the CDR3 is TGTGCCAGCAGTGAACGGGACAGGGGGTCCTATGGCTACACCTTC. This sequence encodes CASSERDRGSYGYTF.

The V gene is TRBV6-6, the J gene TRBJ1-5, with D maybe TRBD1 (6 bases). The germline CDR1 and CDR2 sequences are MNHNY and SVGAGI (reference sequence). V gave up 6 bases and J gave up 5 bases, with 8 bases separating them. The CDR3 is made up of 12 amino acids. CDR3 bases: TGTGCCAGCAGGGCAGGGGATCAGCCCCAGCATTTT. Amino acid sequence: CASRAGDQPQHF.

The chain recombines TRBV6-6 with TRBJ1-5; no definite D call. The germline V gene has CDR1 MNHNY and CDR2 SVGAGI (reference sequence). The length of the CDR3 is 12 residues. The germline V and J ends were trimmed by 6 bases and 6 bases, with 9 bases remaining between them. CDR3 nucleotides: TGTGCCAGCAGGCTTGGAGCTCAGCCCCAGCATTTT. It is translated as CASRLGAQPQHF.

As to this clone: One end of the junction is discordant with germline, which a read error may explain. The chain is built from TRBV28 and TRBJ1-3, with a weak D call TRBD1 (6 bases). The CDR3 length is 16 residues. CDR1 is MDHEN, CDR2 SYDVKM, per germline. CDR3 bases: TGTGCCGGCAGTTCACTCCAGGGGAGCTCTGGAAACACCATATATTTT. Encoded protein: CAGSSLQGSSGNTIYF. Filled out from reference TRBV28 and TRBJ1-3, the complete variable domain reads DVKVTQSSRYLVKRTGEKVFLECVQDMDHENMFWYRQDPGLGLRLIYFSYDVKMKEKGDIPEGYSVSREKKERFSLILESASTNQTSMYLCAGSSLQGSSGNTIYFGEGSWLTVV.

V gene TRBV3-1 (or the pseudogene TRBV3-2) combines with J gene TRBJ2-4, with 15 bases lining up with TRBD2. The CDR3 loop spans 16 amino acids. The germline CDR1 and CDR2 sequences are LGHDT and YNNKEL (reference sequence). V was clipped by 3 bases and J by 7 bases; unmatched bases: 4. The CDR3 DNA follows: TGTGCCAGCAGCCAGGGGACTAGCGGGAGGCGGAACATTCAGTACTTC. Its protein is CASSQGTSGRRNIQYF.

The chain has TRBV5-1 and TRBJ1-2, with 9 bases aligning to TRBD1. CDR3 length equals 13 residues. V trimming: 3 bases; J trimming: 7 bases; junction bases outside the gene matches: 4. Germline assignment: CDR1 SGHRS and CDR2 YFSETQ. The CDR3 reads CASSSGQGPGYTF. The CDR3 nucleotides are TGCGCCAGCAGCTCGGGACAGGGTCCTGGCTACACCTTC.

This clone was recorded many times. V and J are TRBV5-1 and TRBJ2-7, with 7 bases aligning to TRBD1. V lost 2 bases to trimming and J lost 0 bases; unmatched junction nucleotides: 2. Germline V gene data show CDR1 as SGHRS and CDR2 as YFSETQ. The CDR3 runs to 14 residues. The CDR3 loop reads CASSFRGFSYEQYF. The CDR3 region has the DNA TGCGCCAGCAGCTTCAGGGGGTTCTCCTACGAGCAGTACTTC.

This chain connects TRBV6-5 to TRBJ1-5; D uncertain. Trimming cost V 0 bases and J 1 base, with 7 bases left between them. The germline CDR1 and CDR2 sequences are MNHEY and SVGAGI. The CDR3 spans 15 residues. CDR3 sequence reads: CASSYSWASNQPQHF. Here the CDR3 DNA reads TGTGCCAGCAGTTACTCGTGGGCAAGCAATCAGCCCCAGCATTTT.

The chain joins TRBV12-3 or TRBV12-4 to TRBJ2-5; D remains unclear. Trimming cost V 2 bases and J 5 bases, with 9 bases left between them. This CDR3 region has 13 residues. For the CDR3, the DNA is TGTGCCAGCAGTTTATACATTGTGGAGACCCAGTACTTC. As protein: CASSLYIVETQYF.